What follows are 30 T cell receptor beta chains derived from one specimen sequenced in a study of beta chain features in type 1 diabetes. Reverse transcribing all isolated RNA meant expressed TCRB transcripts were sequenced. Sequenced by immunoSEQ multiplex PCR; TCRdb stores in-frame clones only, minus some. The sample has about 140,000 clones, 9% to 10% seen once. The sample comprised central memory CD4+ T cells from blood. The receptors originated from a woman aged 40 to 55 in good health.

This chain links TRBV4-3 with TRBJ2-7, with 7 bases matching TRBD1. The V segment lost 0 bases and the J segment 2 bases; nucleotides outside the gene matches: 7. Germline V lookup: CDR1 LGHNA, CDR2 YSLEER. The CDR3 length is 16 residues. CDR3 loop: CASSQEWRQGAYEQYF. The CDR3 DNA reads as TGCGCCAGCAGCCAAGAATGGCGGCAGGGGGCCTACGAGCAGTACTTC.

The CDR3 loop is CASSFGSEVYNEQFF. The CDR3 bases are TGTGCCAGCAGCTTTGGTAGCGAAGTATACAATGAGCAGTTCTTC. V usage is TRBV7-9 and J usage is TRBJ2-1, with D maybe TRBD2 (5 bases). Per germline, CDR1 SEHNR and CDR2 FQNEAQ (reference sequence). The V end lost 3 bases, the J end lost 4 bases, and 13 bases lay between the germline ends. The CDR3 has 15 amino acids.

There are many counts of this clone. CDR3 in amino acids: CASSQAGAGEVQFF. CDR3 DNA: TGCGCCAGCAGCCAAGCCGGGGCCGGGGAGGTGCAGTTCTTC. This chain joins TRBV4-3 and TRBJ2-1; weak D call: TRBD2 (6 bases). Trimming left V 1 base short and J 12 bases short, with 16 bases between. Germline loops: CDR1 LGHNA, CDR2 YSLEER. The CDR3 has 14 residues.

The chain is built from TRBV5-1 and TRBJ2-2; 14 positions agree with TRBD2. CDR3 length: 18 residues. V shed 4 bases, J shed 5 bases, and the junction held 10 bases outside the gene matches. Germline V gene lookup returns CDR1 SGHRS and CDR2 YFSETQ. For the CDR3, the DNA is TGCGCCAGCAGCCCGACTCGGACTAGCGGGGGGCCGACCGGGGAGCTGTTTTTT. It translates to CASSPTRTSGGPTGELFF.

This clone has just a few counts. The chain links TRBV5-1 to TRBJ2-7; 8 bases are shared with TRBD2. J was trimmed by 0 bases and V by 1 base; bases with no gene match: 3. CDR3 length: 15 amino acids. CDR1 and CDR2 (germline): SGHRS, YFSETQ. The CDR3 nucleotides are TGCGCCAGCAGCTTGTCGGGGGGGAGCTCCTACGAGCAGTACTTC. It codes for CASSLSGGSSYEQYF.

V usage is TRBV7-2 and J usage is TRBJ2-1; D gene unclear. Trimming left V 5 bases short and J 0 bases short, with 8 bases between. The germline V gene encodes CDR1 SGHTA and CDR2 FQGNSA. This CDR3 has 14 residues. The CDR3 loop reads CASSIPSSYNEQFF. CDR3 coding DNA: TGTGCCAGCAGCATCCCGAGCTCCTACAATGAGCAGTTCTTC.

This clone was observed a few times. The chain links TRBV5-5 to TRBJ2-3; D is unclear. Trimming pared 3 bases from V and 3 bases from J, leaving 2 bases between. Germline V gene data show CDR1 as SGHKS and CDR2 as YYEKEE (reference sequence). The CDR3 sequence is 11 residues long. The chain's CDR3 is CASSSTDTQYF. The CDR3 DNA reads as TGTGCCAGCAGCTCTACAGATACGCAGTATTTT. Full variable domain (rest looked up from reference TRBV5-5 and TRBJ2-3): DAGVTQSPTHLIKTRGQQVTLRCSPISGHKSVSWYQQVLGQGPQFIFQYYEKEERGRGNFPDRFSARQFPNYSSELNVNALLLGDSALYLCASSSTDTQYFGPGTRLTVL.

This clone was recorded at least ten times. The chain recombines TRBV2 with TRBJ2-6; no clear D. The CDR3 covers 15 residues. V lost 8 bases and J 0 bases, leaving 11 bases between the germline ends. Per germline, CDR1 SNHLY and CDR2 FYNNEI. The CDR3, as DNA: TGTGCCAGCGGGGAAGGGCCCTCTGGGGCCAACGTCCTGACTTTC. Its protein product is CASGEGPSGANVLTF. Looking up the rest from reference TRBV2 and TRBJ2-6 gives the full variable domain: EPEVTQTPSHQVTQMGQEVILRCVPISNHLYFYWYRQILGQKVEFLVSFYNNEISEKSEIFDDQFSVERPDGSNFTLKIRSTKLEDSAMYFCASGEGPSGANVLTFGAGSRLTVL.

In this sample, this clone turned up a few times. This chain uses TRBV23-1 with TRBJ1-5, with D possibly TRBD1 on 6 matching bases. TRBV23-1 is labeled an ORF, and its function is uncertain. Trimming took 3 bases from V and 0 from J, leaving 12 bases between them. The length of the CDR3 is 16 residues. Here the CDR3 reads CASSQQGLHSNQPQHF. CDR3 nucleotides: TGCGCCAGCAGTCAGCAGGGGCTTCATAGCAATCAGCCCCAGCATTTT.

The V gene is TRBV2, the J gene TRBJ1-5; 8 nucleotides line up with TRBD1. The CDR3 has 14 amino acids. With V trimmed by 7 bases and J by 2 bases, 4 bases remained unmatched. Germline assignment: CDR1 SNHLY and CDR2 FYNNEI. The CDR3 is CASKGGQGNQPQHF. Written as DNA, the CDR3 is TGTGCCAGCAAAGGGGGACAGGGCAATCAGCCCCAGCATTTT.

This clone occurred many times. V gene TRBV19 combines with J gene TRBJ2-7; the D gene is possibly TRBD1 (7 bases). Trimming pared 8 bases from V and 3 bases from J, leaving 23 bases between. CDR1 LNHDA and CDR2 SQIVND come from the germline V gene (reference sequence). This CDR3 region has 16 residues. CDR3 sequence: CASRRDSGPGGYEQYF. As DNA, the CDR3 is TGTGCCAGTCGGCGGGACTCCGGCCCAGGGGGCTACGAGCAGTACTTC.

This clone was observed a few times. CDR3 bases: TGTGCCAGCAGCGTTTCGGACAGGGGGCCTGGCTACACCTTC. It yields the protein CASSVSDRGPGYTF. The genes are TRBV9 and TRBJ1-2; 11 bases are a match to TRBD1. CDR3 size: 14 residues. Unmatched junction bases numbered 4, after V lost 2 bases and J lost 7 bases. The germline V gene has CDR1 SGDLS and CDR2 YYNGEE.

The chain is built from TRBV14 and TRBJ2-3, with 7 bases matching TRBD1. Looked up from germline, CDR1 is SGHDN and CDR2 is FVKESK. V dropped 2 bases and J dropped 4; count of bases not matched to a gene: 12. The CDR3 runs to 17 residues. CDR3 sequence (DNA): TGTGCCAGCAGCCAAATCTTGCCCGCTAGGGGGCCAGATACGCAGTATTTT. Amino acids: CASSQILPARGPDTQYF.

This clone was observed a few times. This chain connects TRBV29-1 to TRBJ2-7; weak D call: TRBD2 (6 bases). The CDR3 spans 13 residues. Trimming shortened V by 4 bases and J by 1 base, and 11 bases separated the two germline ends. In germline, CDR1 is SQVTM, CDR2 ANQGSEA. CDR3 nucleotide sequence: TGCAGCGTTGGCCGGGGGTCTTCCTACGAGCAGTACTTC. Translating it yields CSVGRGSSYEQYF.

This clone was observed a handful of times. The chain combines TRBV18 with TRBJ2-5; possible D gene TRBD2, 5 bases. V lost 2 bases to trimming and J lost 5 bases, with 18 bases between them. Germline V gives CDR1 KGHSH, CDR2 LQKENI. The CDR3 spans 16 residues. The CDR3 region has the DNA TGTGCCAGCTCACCAAGTCGATCTAGCTCCCAGGAGACCCAGTACTTC. Translated, it gives CASSPSRSSSQETQYF.

The chain employs TRBV29-1 and TRBJ2-2; possible D gene TRBD2, 6 bases. Trimming cost V 5 bases and J 4 bases, with 17 bases left between them. Germline CDR1 is SQVTM and CDR2 is ANQGSEA. This CDR3 has 15 residues. In DNA form, the CDR3 reads TGCAGCGTTAGACCGGGACGGGGAGGCACCGGGGAGCTGTTTTTT. It translates to CSVRPGRGGTGELFF.

The CDR3 region is CASTRGDSETQYF. The CDR3 bases are TGTGCCAGCACCCGGGGGGATTCAGAGACCCAGTACTTC. The rearrangement joins TRBV5-4 to TRBJ2-5; 7 positions match TRBD2. CDR3 length: 13 residues. Per the germline V gene, CDR1 is SGHNT and CDR2 is YYREEE (reference sequence). V lost 6 bases to trimming and J lost 4 bases; unmatched junction nucleotides: 6.

This clone has at least ten counts. The rearrangement joins TRBV7-2 to TRBJ2-7; 7 nucleotides line up with TRBD2. The V segment lost 1 base and the J segment 4 bases; nucleotides outside the gene matches: 4. The germline V gene has CDR1 SGHTA and CDR2 FQGNSA. The CDR3 totals 14 residues. CDR3 residues: CASSLGGRGYEQYF. As DNA, the CDR3 is TGTGCCAGCAGCTTAGGAGGGCGGGGGTACGAGCAGTACTTC. The full variable domain, with the rest looked up from reference TRBV7-2 and TRBJ2-7, is GAGVSQSPSNKVTEKGKDVELRCDPISGHTALYWYRQSLGQGLEFLIYFQGNSAPDKSGLPSDRFSAERTGGSVSTLTIQRTQQEDSAVYLCASSLGGRGYEQYFGPGTRLTVT.

A few counts support this clone. The chain carries TRBV12-5 and TRBJ2-7, with TRBD1 matching over 8 bases. The trim removed 3 bases at V and 2 bases at J, leaving 9 bases unmatched. The V gene's germline CDR1 is LGHNT and CDR2 FRNRAP. CDR3 length: 16 residues. CDR3 sequence reads: CASGLAPGTGTYEQYF. CDR3 DNA sequence: TGTGCTAGTGGTTTAGCTCCGGGGACAGGAACCTACGAGCAGTACTTC.

In this sample, this clone turned up a few times. The CDR3 nucleotides are TGTGCCAGCAGCGCCGGACAGGGCCCCTTCCAAGAGACCCAGTACTTC. Translated: CASSAGQGPFQETQYF. The chain employs TRBV5-8 and TRBJ2-5; the match to TRBD1 covers 8 bases. The CDR3 spans 16 residues. Germline V gene lookup returns CDR1 SGHTS and CDR2 YDEGEE. Trimming took 4 bases from V and 1 from J; bases not matched to a gene: 9.

Many counts were recorded for this clone. The genes are TRBV18 and TRBJ2-7, with 7 positions matching TRBD2. CDR3 length: 15 amino acids. After removal of 6 bases from V and 2 bases from J, the junction contained 10 bases not matched to a gene. Germline V lookup: CDR1 KGHSH, CDR2 LQKENI. DNA for the CDR3: TGTGCCAGCTCCGACGGGGGGACTTCAACCTACGAGCAGTACTTC. Translation: CASSDGGTSTYEQYF.

The genes are TRBV29-1 and TRBJ1-1, with D maybe TRBD1 (5 bases). Trimming left V 7 bases short and J 10 bases short, with 19 bases between. The CDR3 has 12 residues. Per germline, CDR1 SQVTM and CDR2 ANQGSEA. Here the CDR3 DNA reads TGCAGCGCGAGGGGTGATGGGGGGGTAGCTTTCTTT. This encodes CSARGDGGVAFF.

The DNA for the CDR3 is TGCGCCAGCAGCCCTGGGCGATCCCTCGGGGCCCTCCACTTT. This encodes CASSPGRSLGALHF. This rearrangement joins TRBV5-1 to TRBJ1-6; D is unclear. The V and J ends lost 4 bases and 14 bases respectively, with 19 bases between them. Germline V gene data show CDR1 as SGHRS and CDR2 as YFSETQ. The CDR3 has 14 residues.

The chain employs TRBV6-6 and TRBJ2-1; 8 bases are shared with TRBD2. Germline CDR1 reads MNHNY; CDR2 reads SVGAGI (reference sequence). V lost 8 bases to trimming and J lost 8 bases; unmatched junction nucleotides: 5. The CDR3 loop spans 12 amino acids. CDR3 region: CASSDGGDEQFF. The DNA of the CDR3 is TGTGCCAGCTCTGACGGGGGGGATGAGCAGTTCTTC.

The rearrangement uses TRBV6-1 and TRBJ2-7; the D gene is possibly TRBD1 (6 bases). The CDR3 runs 15 residues. The V end was cut by 6 bases, the J end by 0 bases, with 15 bases between. Germline V gene lookup returns CDR1 MNHNS and CDR2 SASEGT. The CDR3 bases are TGTGCCAGCAGCAAACGGACAGAGAGCTCCTACGAGCAGTACTTC. It encodes CASSKRTESSYEQYF.

A few counts support this clone. The chain carries TRBV29-1 and TRBJ2-5; the D is unclear. The CDR3 consists of 12 residues. Germline lookup yields CDR1 SQVTM and CDR2 ANQGSEA. Trimming stripped 4 bases from V and 4 bases from J, with 10 bases between. The CDR3 reads CSVVATVETQYF. In DNA form, the CDR3 reads TGCAGCGTTGTAGCTACGGTAGAGACCCAGTACTTC.

This clone was detected only a few times. V usage is TRBV25-1 and J usage is TRBJ1-5, with a tentative D call TRBD1 (5 bases). Germline-derived CDR1 and CDR2 are MGHDK and SYGVNS. This CDR3 is built from 14 residues. The germline V and J ends were trimmed by 6 bases and 0 bases, with 9 bases remaining between them. The CDR3 nucleotides are TGTGCCAGCAGGGCGGGGGATAGCAATCAGCCCCAGCATTTT. It encodes CASRAGDSNQPQHF.

The chain combines TRBV5-1 with TRBJ2-2; 7 bases agree with TRBD2. J lost 5 bases, V lost 1 base, and 8 bases had no gene match. This CDR3 spans 16 amino acids. The germline V gene has CDR1 SGHRS and CDR2 YFSETQ. CDR3 amino acids: CASSLSSGRPTGELFF. The CDR3 nucleotides read TGCGCCAGCAGCTTGTCTAGCGGACGTCCGACCGGGGAGCTGTTTTTT. Drawing the rest from reference TRBV5-1 and TRBJ2-2, the complete variable domain is KAGVTQTPRYLIKTRGQQVTLSCSPISGHRSVSWYQQTPGQGLQFLFEYFSETQRNKGNFPGRFSGRQFSNSRSEMNVSTLELGDSALYLCASSLSSGRPTGELFFGEGSRLTVL.

J is TRBJ1-1 and V is TRBV7-9; tentatively, D is TRBD1 (6 bases). The CDR3 loop spans 15 amino acids. Trimming cost V 2 bases and J 2 bases, with 12 bases left between them. Germline CDR1 and CDR2: SEHNR and FQNEAQ (reference sequence). In DNA, the CDR3 is TGTGCCAGCAGCTTATTAGCAGGGGCAAACACTGAAGCTTTCTTT. Protein sequence: CASSLLAGANTEAFF.

This clone was detected a few times. CDR3 protein: CASSPDWTQETQYF. In DNA form, the CDR3 reads TGTGCCAGCAGCCCGGACTGGACGCAAGAGACCCAGTACTTC. This chain connects TRBV7-2 to TRBJ2-5; TRBD2 is a possible D gene (5 bases). The CDR3 spans 14 residues. V gave up 5 bases and J gave up 2 bases, with 12 bases separating them. Germline CDR1 SGHTA, CDR2 FQGNSA.